This T cell receptor beta chain was recorded in a study of T cell responses to AZD1222 COVID-19 vaccine (dated by TCRdb to the early 2020s). Concerning the study at large: AZD1222 recipients whose second dose came at about 4 weeks and those whose second dose came at about 12 weeks were combined into one group, since spike-specific TCR depth and breadth did not differ between the two schedules. TCR sequencing covered 230 or so trial participants: about 210 given two doses of AZD1222 and about 26 given two doses of MenACWY control vaccine. Trial participants were enrolled by age into subgroups of 18-55, 56-69 and 70-plus years, and 148, 28 and 57 TCR-sequenced participants, respectively, were included in these subgroups. Overall results and qualifications from the work: Epitopes outside the regions mutated in the B.1.351 and B.1.1.7 variants were reportedly recognized by nearly half of the unique spike-specific TCRs. The whole spike protein was spanned by vaccine-associated CD4 TCRs, and dominant responses were seen in regions 160-218 and 743-854. Because no day 14 peak-response samples were available, repertoires were characterized only after the peak T cell response. Only five or six AZD1222 recipients were SARS-CoV-2 seropositive at baseline, limiting conclusions about previously exposed vaccinees. Participants were mostly white British and included more females than males, and it was suggested by the authors that clonal diversity may have been underestimated. A significant rise in spike-specific TCR breadth and depth was observed after two AZD1222 doses relative to day 0 and relative to MenACWY recipients. The 56-69-year group was small, and its depth increase did not reach significance, likely because of low power.

The CDR3 regions of human TCRbeta chains were analyzed by immunosequencing. For the original study's pipeline: Repertoire TCRs were matched against a reference library of SARS-CoV-2-specific TCRs generated with the MIRA antigen-specificity platform. Breadth was defined as the fraction of unique TCRs that were SARS-CoV-2-associated, and depth was defined as the fraction of total T cells that were SARS-CoV-2-associated. Each spike-specific TCR was assigned to its reactive spike region and to a CD4 or CD8 class using the MIRA data. Log10-transformed breadth and depth values were compared by one-way ANOVA with Sidak's multiple comparisons tests. In its TCRdb copy, this immuneACCESS table keeps in-frame sequences only and misses some clones. Where compared with another copy, unresolved V genes explain less than half of these, and the others have no known cause. D and trimming were read from the DNA, whereas the V and J calls and clone size are those reported in that table. For this sample the table gives roughly 100,000 clones, of which more than 85% were detected only once. The ten largest clonotypes hold roughly 5% of the sample.

V and J are trimmed by 8 bases and 5 bases, and the gene matches miss 9 bases of the junction. The germline V gene supplies CDR1 KGHSH and CDR2 LQKENI. The CDR3 has 14 amino acids, counting the end cysteine and phenylalanine. CDR3 DNA is the only sequence kept; it has 42 bases, read in frame from the first base. The time point label of this sample denotes: baseline before first vaccination. Samples from vaccinated people were obtained from the UK trials COV001 and COV002, which included a single-blind randomized controlled phase 2/3 trial of AZD1222 (ChAdOx1 nCoV-19) in healthy adults. Trial participant PBMC samples were collected at day 0 and day 28 after the second dose for TCRbeta chain sequencing. Regarding this clone: Its antigen remains unidentified. No qualities accompany the bases; no much larger clone lies one base away.

The sequenced sample was peripheral blood, obtained on day 0 of AZD1222 vaccination. The chain joins TRBV18 to TRBJ1-5; TRBD1 lines up with 7 middle nucleotides. This receptor was obtained from an adult in good health. CDR3 reads: CASTDTGEDQPQHF. Read as DNA, the sequence is TGTGCCAGCACTGATACAGGGGAGGATCAGCCCCAGCATTTT.